This TCR beta chain originates from a study of OX40 agonist ivuxolimab in advanced cancers. Only in-frame clones appear in the TCRdb table, and some are missing; sequencing was by immunoSEQ multiplex PCR. The table records 60,000 to 75,000 clones, about four fifths of them present only once. This clone appeared once. The antigen remains unidentified. General study results and limits: Blood T cells, both CD4+ and CD8+, expanded clonally by week 6 at 0.1 to 3.0 mg/kg. CD4+ T cells averaged fewer expanded clones than CD8+ T cells.

The CDR3 runs to 15 residues. CDR1 is MNHEY, CDR2 SVGAGI, per germline. Trimming took off 2 bases at V and 10 bases at J, with 15 bases between the two ends. This specimen consisted of CD4+ or CD8+ T cells sorted from blood, obtained in a trial of the OX40 agonist ivuxolimab. The TCR sequence derives from an adult with an advanced solid tumor such as melanoma, head and neck, liver or kidney cancer. This chain links TRBV6-5 with TRBJ1-6, with D possibly matching TRBD1 (5 bases). The CDR3 DNA is TGTGCCAGCAGTTACGTCGGGGCTCCTCGGTCACCCCTCCACTTT. Its protein product is CASSYVGAPRSPLHF.